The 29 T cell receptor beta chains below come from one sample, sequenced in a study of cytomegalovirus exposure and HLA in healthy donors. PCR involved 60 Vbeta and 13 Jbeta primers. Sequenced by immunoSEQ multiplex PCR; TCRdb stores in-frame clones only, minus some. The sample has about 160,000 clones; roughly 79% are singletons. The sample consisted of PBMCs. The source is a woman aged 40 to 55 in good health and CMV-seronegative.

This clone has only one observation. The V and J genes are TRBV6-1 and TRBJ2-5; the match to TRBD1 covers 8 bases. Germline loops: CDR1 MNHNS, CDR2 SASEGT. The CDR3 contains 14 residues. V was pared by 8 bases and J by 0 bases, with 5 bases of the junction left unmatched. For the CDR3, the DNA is TGTGCCAGCCTGGAGGACAGGGACCAAGAGACCCAGTACTTC. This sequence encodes CASLEDRDQETQYF.

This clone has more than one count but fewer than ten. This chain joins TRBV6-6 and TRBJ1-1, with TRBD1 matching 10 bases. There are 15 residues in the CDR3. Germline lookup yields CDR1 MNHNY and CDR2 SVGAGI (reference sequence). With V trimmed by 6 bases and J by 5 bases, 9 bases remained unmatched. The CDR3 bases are TGTGCCAGCAGGGCCCCCGGGACAGGGGCGACTGAAGCTTTCTTT. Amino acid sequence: CASRAPGTGATEAFF.

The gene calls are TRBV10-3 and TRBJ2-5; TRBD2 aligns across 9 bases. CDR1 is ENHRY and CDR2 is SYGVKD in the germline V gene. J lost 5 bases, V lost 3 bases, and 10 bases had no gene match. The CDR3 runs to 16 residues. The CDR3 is CAISEAPSGIVETQYF. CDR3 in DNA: TGTGCCATCAGTGAAGCTCCTAGCGGGATAGTCGAGACCCAGTACTTC.

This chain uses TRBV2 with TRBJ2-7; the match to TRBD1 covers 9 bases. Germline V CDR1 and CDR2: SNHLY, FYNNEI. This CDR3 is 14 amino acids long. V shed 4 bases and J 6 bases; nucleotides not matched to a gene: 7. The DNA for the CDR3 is TGTGCCAGCAGTGTGGTACAGGGGGCGGGCGAGCAGTACTTC. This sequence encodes CASSVVQGAGEQYF.

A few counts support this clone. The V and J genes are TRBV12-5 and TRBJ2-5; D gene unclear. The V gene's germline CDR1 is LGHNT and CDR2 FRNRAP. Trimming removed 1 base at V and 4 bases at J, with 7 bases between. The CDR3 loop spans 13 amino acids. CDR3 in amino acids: CASGLGSGETQYF. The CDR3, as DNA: TGTGCTAGTGGTTTGGGCTCCGGAGAGACCCAGTACTTC.

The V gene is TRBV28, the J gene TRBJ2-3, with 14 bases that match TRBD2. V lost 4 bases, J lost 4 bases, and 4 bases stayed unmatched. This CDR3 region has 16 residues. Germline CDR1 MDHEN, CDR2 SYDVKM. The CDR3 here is CASSSGLAGGADTQYF. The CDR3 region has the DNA TGTGCCAGCAGTTCCGGACTAGCGGGAGGAGCAGATACGCAGTATTTT.

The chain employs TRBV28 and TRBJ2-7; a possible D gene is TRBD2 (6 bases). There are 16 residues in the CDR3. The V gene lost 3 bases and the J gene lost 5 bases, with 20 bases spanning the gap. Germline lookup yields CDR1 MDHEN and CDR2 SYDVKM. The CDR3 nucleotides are TGTGCCAGCAGTTTTAGCGGACGCATCCCGTGGGACGAGCAGTACTTC. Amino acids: CASSFSGRIPWDEQYF.

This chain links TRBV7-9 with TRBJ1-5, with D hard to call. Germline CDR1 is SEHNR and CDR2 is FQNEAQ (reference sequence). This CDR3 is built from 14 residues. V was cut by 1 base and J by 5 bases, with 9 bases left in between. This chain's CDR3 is CASSLDTDYQPQHF. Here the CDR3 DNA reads TGTGCCAGCAGCTTAGATACAGATTATCAGCCCCAGCATTTT.

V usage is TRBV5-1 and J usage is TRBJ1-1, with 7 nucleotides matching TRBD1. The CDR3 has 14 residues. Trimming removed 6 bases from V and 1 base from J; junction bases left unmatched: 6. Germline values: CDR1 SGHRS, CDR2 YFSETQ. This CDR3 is CASNSGTENTEAFF. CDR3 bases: TGCGCCAGCAACTCCGGGACAGAGAACACTGAAGCTTTCTTT.

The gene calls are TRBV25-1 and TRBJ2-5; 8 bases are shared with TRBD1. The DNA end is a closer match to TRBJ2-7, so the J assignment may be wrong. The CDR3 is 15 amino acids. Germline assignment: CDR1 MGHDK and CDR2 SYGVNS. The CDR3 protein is CASSDSDRVGYEQYF. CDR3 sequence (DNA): TGTGCCAGCAGTGACTCGGACAGGGTAGGCTACGAGCAGTACTTC.

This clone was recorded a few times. CDR3 sequence (DNA): TGCGCCAGCAGCCAAACCCGAGAGGCTCACAATGAGCAGTTCTTC. Translated: CASSQTREAHNEQFF. This chain joins TRBV23-1 and TRBJ2-1; no firm D call. TRBV23-1 is annotated as an ORF whose role is uncertain. V shed 6 bases and J shed 5 bases, with 17 bases lying between them. The length of the CDR3 is 15 residues.

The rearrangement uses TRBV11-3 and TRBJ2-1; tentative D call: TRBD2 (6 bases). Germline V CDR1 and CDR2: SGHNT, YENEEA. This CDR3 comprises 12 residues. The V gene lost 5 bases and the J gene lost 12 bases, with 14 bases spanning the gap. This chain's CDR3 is CASSPRTTGQFF. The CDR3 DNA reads TGTGCCAGCAGCCCGAGGACTACGGGGCAGTTCTTC. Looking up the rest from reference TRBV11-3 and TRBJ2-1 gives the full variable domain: EAGVVQSPRYKIIEKKQPVAFWCNPISGHNTLYWYLQNLGQGPELLIRYENEEAVDDSQLPKDRFSAERLKGVDSTLKIQPAELGDSAVYLCASSPRTTGQFFGPGTRLTVL.

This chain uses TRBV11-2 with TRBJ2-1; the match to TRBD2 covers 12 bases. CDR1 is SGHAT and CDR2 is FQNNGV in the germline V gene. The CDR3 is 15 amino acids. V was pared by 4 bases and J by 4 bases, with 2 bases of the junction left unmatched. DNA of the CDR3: TGTGCCAGCAGCTCTCTAGCGGGAGGGTACAATGAGCAGTTCTTC. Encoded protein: CASSSLAGGYNEQFF.

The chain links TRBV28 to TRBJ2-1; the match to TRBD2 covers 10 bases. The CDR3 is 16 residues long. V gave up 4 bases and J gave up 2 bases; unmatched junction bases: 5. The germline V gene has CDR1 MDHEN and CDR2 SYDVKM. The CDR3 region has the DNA TGTGCCAGCAGTTCGTCCGGGACTAGCGCCTACAATGAGCAGTTCTTC. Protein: CASSSSGTSAYNEQFF.

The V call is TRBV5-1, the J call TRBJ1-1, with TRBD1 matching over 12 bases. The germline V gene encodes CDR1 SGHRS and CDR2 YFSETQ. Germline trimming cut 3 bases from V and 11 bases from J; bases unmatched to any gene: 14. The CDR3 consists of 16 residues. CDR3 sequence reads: CASSSRPGQGAGEAFF. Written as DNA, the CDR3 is TGCGCCAGCAGCTCGAGGCCGGGACAGGGGGCCGGCGAGGCTTTCTTT.

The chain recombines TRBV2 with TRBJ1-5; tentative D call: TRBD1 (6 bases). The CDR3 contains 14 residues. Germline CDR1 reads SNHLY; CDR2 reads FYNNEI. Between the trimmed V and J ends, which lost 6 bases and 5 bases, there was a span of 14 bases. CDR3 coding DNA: TGTGCCAGCAGCCTTGACAGGCTTTATCAGCCCCAGCATTTT. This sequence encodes CASSLDRLYQPQHF.

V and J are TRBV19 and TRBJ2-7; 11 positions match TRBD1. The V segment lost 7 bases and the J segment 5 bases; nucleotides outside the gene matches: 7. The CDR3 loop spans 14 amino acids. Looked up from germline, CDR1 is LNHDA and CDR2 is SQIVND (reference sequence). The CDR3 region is CASTPGQGDHEQYF. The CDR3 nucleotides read TGTGCCAGTACCCCGGGACAGGGGGACCACGAGCAGTACTTC.

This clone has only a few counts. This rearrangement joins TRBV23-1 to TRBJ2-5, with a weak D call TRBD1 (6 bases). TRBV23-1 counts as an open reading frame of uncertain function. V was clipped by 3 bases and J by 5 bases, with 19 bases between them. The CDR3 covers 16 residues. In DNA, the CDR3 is TGCGCCAGCAGTCAGCCGAACCTCATGAGGGGGGAGACCCAGTACTTC. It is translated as CASSQPNLMRGETQYF.

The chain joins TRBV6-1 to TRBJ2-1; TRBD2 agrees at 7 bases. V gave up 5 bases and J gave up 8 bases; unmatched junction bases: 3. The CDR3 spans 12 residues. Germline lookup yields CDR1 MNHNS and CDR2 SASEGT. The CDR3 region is CASSPRGDEQFF. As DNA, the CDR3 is TGTGCCAGCAGTCCTCGGGGGGATGAGCAGTTCTTC.

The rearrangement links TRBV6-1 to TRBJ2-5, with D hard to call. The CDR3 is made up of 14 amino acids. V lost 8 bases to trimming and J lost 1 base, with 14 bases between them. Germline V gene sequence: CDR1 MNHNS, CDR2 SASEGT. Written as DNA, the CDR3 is TGTGCCAGCTTAGATATCAGGTCCCAAGAGACCCAGTACTTC. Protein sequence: CASLDIRSQETQYF.

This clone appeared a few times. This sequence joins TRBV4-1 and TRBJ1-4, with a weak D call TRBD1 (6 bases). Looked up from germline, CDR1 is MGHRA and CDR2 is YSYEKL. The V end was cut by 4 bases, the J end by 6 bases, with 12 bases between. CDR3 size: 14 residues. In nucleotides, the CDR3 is TGCGCCAGCAGCCGCGGGGGACACGATGAAAAACTGTTTTTT. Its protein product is CASSRGGHDEKLFF.

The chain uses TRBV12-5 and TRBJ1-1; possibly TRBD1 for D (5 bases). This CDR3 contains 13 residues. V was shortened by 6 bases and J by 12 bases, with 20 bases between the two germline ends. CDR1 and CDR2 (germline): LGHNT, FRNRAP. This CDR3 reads CASGHSGPGRTFF. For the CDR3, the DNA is TGTGCTAGTGGACATTCAGGACCAGGGAGGACTTTCTTT. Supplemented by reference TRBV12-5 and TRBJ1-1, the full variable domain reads DARVTQTPRHKVTEMGQEVTMRCQPILGHNTVFWYRQTMMQGLELLAYFRNRAPLDDSGMPKDRFSAEMPDATLATLKIQPSEPRDSAVYFCASGHSGPGRTFFGQGTRLTVV.

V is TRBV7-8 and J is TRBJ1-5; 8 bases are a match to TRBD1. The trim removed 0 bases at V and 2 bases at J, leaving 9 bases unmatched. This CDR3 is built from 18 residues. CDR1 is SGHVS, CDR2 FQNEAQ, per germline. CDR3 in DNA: TGTGCCAGCAGCTTAGCGTTCAGACAGGGGCTTGGCAATCAGCCCCAGCATTTT. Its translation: CASSLAFRQGLGNQPQHF.

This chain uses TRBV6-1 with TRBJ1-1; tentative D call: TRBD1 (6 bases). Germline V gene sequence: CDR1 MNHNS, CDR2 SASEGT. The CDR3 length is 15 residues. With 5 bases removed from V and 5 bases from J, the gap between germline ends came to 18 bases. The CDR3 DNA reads TGTGCCAGCAGTCAGGACAGAGGCGTTGAGACTGAAGCTTTCTTT. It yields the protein CASSQDRGVETEAFF.

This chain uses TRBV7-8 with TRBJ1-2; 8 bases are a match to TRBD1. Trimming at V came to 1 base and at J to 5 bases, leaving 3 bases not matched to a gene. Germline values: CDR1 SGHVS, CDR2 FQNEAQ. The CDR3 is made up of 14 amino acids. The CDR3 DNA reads TGTGCCAGCAGCTTAGGCGACAGGGGATATGGCTACACCTTC. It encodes CASSLGDRGYGYTF.

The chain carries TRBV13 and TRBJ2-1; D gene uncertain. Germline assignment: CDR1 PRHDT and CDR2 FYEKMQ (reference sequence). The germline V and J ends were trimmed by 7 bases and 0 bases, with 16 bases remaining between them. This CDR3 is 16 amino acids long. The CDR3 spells CASNSRVRGSYNEQFF. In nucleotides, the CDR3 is TGTGCCAGCAATTCTCGGGTCCGCGGCTCCTACAATGAGCAGTTCTTC.

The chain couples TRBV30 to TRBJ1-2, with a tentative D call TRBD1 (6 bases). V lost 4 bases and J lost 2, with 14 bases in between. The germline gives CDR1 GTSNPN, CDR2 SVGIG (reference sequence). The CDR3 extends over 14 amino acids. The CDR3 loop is CAWNTGLTNYGYTF. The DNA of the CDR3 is TGTGCCTGGAATACAGGGCTCACAAACTATGGCTACACCTTC.

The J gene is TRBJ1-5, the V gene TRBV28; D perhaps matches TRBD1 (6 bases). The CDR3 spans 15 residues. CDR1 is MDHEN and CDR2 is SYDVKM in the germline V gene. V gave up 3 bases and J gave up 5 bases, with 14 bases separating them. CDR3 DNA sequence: TGTGCCAGCAGTTTGTCCGCACAGGGCGATCAGCCCCAGCATTTT. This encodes CASSLSAQGDQPQHF.

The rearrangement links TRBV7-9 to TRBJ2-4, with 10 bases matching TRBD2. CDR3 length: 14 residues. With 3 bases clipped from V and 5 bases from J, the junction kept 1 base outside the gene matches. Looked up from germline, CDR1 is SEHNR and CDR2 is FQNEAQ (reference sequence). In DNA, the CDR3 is TGTGCCAGCAGCTTCGGACTAGCGGAAAACATTCAGTACTTC. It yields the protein CASSFGLAENIQYF.